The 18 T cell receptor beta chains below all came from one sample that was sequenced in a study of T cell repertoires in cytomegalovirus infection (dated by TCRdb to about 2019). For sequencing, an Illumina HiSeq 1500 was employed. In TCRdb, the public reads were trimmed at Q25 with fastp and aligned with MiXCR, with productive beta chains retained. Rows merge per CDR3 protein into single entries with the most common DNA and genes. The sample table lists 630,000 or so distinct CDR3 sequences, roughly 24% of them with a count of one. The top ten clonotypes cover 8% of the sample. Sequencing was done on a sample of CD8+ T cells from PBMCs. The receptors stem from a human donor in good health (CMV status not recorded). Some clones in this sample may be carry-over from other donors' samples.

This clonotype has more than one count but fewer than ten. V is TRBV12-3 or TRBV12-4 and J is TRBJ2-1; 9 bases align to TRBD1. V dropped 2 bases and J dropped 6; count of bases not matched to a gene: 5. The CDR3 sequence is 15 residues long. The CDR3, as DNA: TGTGCCAGCAGTTTAACCGGGACAGGGTTCAATGAGCAGTTCTTC. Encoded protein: CASSLTGTGFNEQFF.

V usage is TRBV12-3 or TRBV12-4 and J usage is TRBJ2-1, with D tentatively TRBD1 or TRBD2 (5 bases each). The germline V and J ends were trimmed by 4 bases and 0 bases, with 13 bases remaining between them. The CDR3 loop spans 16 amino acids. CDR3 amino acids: CASSYPRDGSYNEQFF. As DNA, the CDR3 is TGTGCCAGCAGTTACCCGAGGGACGGCTCCTACAATGAGCAGTTCTTC.

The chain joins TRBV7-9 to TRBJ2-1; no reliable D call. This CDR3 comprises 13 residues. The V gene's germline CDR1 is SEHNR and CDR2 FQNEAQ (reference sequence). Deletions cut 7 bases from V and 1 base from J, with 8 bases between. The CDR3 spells CASNPRSYNEQFF. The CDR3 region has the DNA TGTGCCAGCAACCCAAGGTCCTACAATGAGCAGTTCTTC.

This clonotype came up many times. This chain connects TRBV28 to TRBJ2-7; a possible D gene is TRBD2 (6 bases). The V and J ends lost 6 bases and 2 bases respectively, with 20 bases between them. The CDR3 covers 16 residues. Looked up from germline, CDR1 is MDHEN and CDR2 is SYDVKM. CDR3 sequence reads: CASSTIRESQPYEQYV. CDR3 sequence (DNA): TGTGCCAGCAGCACAATCCGGGAGTCCCAGCCCTACGAGCAGTACGTC.

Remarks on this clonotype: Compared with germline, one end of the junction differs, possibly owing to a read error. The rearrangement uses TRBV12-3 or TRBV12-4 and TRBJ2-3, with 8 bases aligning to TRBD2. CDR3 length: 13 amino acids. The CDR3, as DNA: TGTGTCAGCAGTTCGGGAGGGACAGATACGCAGTATTTT. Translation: CVSSSGGTDTQYF.

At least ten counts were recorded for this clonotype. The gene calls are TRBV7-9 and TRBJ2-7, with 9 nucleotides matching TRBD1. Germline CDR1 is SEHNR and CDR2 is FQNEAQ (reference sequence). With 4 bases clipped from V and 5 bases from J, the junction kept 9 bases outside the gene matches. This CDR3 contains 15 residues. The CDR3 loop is CASSSDRGGGNEQYV. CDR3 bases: TGTGCCAGCAGCTCTGACAGGGGGGGAGGGAACGAGCAGTACGTC.

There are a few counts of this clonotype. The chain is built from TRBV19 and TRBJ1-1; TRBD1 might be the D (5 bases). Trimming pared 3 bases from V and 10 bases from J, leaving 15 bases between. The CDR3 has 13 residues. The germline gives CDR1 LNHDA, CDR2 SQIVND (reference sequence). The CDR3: CASSIAAGGGAFF. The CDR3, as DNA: TGTGCCAGTAGTATCGCCGCCGGCGGGGGAGCTTTCTTT.

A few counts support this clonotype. The CDR3 nucleotides are TGTGCCAGCAGGTCCCCCGGTCGGACTAGGTACAATGAGCAGTTCTTC. Translated, it gives CASRSPGRTRYNEQFF. The gene calls are TRBV6-6 and TRBJ2-1; 7 nucleotides match TRBD2. Looked up from germline, CDR1 is MNHNY and CDR2 is SVGAGI (reference sequence). V gave up 6 bases and J gave up 4 bases; unmatched junction bases: 12. CDR3 size: 16 residues.

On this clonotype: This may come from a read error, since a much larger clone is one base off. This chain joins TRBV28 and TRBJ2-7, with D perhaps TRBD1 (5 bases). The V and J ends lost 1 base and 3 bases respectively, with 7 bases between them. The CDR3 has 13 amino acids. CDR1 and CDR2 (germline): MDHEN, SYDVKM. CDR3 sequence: CASSLLQDYEQYF. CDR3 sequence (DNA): TGTGCCAGCAGTTTATTACAGGACTACGAGCAGTACTTC. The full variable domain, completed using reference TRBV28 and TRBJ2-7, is DVKVTQSSRYLVKRTGEKVFLECVQDMDHENMFWYRQDPGLGLRLIYFSYDVKMKEKGDIPEGYSVSREKKERFSLILESASTNQTSMYLCASSLLQDYEQYFGPGTRLTVT.

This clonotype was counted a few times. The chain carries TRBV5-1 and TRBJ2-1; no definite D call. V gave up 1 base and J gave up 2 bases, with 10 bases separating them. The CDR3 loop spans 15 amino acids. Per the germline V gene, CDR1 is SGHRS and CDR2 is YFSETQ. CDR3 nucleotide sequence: TGCGCCAGCAGCTTGATGGCTGGGGCCTACAATGAGCAGTTCTTC. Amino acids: CASSLMAGAYNEQFF.

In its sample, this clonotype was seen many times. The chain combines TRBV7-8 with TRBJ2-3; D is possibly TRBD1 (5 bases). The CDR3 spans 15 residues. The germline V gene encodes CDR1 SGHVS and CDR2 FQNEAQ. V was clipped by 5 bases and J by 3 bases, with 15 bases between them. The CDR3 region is CASSPLRGRTDTQYF. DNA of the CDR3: TGTGCCAGCAGCCCCTTAAGGGGAAGGACAGATACGCAGTATTTT.

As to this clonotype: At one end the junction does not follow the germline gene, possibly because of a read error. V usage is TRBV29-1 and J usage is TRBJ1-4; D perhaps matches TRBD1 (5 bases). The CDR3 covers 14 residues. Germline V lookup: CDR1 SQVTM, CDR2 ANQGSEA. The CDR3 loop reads CSVPYGGSGEILLF. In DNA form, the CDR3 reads TGCAGCGTCCCGTACGGGGGATCTGGCGAAATTCTGTTGTTT.

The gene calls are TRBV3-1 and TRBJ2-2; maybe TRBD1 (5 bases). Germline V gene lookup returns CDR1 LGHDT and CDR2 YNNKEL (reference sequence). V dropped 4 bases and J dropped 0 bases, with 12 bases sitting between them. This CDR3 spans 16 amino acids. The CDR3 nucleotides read TGTGCCAGCAGCCCCAGGGTCAACGCGAACACCGGGGAGCTGTTTTTT. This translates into CASSPRVNANTGELFF.

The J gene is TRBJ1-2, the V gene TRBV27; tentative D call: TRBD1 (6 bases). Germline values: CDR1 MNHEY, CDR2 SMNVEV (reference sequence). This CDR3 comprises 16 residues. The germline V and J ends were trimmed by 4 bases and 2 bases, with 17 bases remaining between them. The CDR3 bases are TGTGCCAGCAGTTCTGGTGGAAGTACAGGGAACTATGGCTACACCTTC. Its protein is CASSSGGSTGNYGYTF.

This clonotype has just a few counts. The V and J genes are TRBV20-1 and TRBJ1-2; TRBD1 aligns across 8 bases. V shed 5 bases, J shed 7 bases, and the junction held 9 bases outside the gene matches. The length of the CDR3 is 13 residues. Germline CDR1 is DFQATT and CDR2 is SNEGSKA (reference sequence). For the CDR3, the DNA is TGCAGTGCTCCTTGGACAGGGACTCCTGGCTACACCTTC. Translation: CSAPWTGTPGYTF.

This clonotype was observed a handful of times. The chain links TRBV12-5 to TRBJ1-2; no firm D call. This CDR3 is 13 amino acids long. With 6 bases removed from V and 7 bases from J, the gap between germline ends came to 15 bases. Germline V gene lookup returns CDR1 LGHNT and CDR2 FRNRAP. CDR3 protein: CASGITSGGGYTF. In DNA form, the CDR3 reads TGTGCTAGTGGAATCACATCCGGCGGTGGCTACACCTTC.

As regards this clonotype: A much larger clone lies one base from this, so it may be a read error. The CDR3 protein is CASSPQDRGPYEQFF. The CDR3 DNA follows: TGTGCCAGCAGTCCGCAGGACAGGGGCCCCTATGAGCAGTTCTTC. The gene calls are TRBV7-6 and TRBJ2-1, with TRBD1 matching 9 bases. The germline gives CDR1 SGHVS, CDR2 FNYEAQ. Trimming took 6 bases from V and 8 from J; bases not matched to a gene: 11. The length of the CDR3 is 15 residues.

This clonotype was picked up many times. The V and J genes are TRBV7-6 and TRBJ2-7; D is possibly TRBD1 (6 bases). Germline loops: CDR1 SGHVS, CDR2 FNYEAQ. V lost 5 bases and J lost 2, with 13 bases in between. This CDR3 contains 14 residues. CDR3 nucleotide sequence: TGTGCCAGCAGCCATCGGACAGCGCCCTACGAGCAGTACTTC. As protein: CASSHRTAPYEQYF.